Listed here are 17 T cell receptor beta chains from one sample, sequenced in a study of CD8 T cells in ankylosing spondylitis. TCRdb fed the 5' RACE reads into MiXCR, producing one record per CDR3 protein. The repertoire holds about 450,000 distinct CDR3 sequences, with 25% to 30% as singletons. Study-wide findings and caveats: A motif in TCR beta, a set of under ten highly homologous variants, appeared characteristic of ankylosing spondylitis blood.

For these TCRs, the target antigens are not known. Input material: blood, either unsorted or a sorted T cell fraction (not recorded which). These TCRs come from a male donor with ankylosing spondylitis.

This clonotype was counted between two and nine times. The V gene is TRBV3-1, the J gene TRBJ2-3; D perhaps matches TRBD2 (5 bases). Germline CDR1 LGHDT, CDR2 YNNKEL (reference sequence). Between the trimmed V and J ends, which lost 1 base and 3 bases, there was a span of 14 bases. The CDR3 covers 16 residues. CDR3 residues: CASSQGYGVGTDTQYF. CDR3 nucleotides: TGTGCCAGCAGCCAAGGGTACGGGGTGGGGACAGATACGCAGTATTTT.

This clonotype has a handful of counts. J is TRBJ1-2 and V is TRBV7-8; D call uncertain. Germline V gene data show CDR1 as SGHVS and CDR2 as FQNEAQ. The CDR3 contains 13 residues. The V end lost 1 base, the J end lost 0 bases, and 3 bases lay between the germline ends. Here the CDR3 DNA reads TGTGCCAGCAGCTTAGTCCCTAACTATGGCTACACCTTC. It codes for CASSLVPNYGYTF.

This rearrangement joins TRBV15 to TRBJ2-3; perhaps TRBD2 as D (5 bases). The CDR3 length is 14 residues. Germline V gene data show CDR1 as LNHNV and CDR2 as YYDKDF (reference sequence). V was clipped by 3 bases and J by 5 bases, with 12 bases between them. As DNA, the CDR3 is TGTGCCACCAGCAGGCTAGCAGGAGGAGATACGCAGTATTTT. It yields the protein CATSRLAGGDTQYF.

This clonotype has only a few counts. CDR3 nucleotide sequence: TGTGCCAGCAGCCCGAGGGGTTCCTATAATTCACCCCTCCACTTT. Residues: CASSPRGSYNSPLHF. The V gene is TRBV9, the J gene TRBJ1-6, with a possible D match to TRBD1 (5 bases). The germline CDR1 and CDR2 sequences are SGDLS and YYNGEE. The CDR3 consists of 15 residues. V shed 4 bases and J shed 1 base, with 9 bases lying between them.

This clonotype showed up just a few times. CDR3 sequence (DNA): TGTGCCAGCAGCTTAGTCAGGGGTCCTAATCAGCCCCAGCATTTT. Protein sequence: CASSLVRGPNQPQHF. V usage is TRBV7-2 and J usage is TRBJ1-5; D may be TRBD1 (6 bases). Germline assignment: CDR1 SGHTA and CDR2 FQGNSA. Trimming pared 1 base from V and 4 bases from J, leaving 11 bases between. The CDR3 has 15 residues. The entire variable domain, with the rest obtained from reference TRBV7-2 and TRBJ1-5, is as follows: GAGVSQSPSNKVTEKGKDVELRCDPISGHTALYWYRQSLGQGLEFLIYFQGNSAPDKSGLPSDRFSAERTGGSVSTLTIQRTQQEDSAVYLCASSLVRGPNQPQHFGDGTRLSIL.

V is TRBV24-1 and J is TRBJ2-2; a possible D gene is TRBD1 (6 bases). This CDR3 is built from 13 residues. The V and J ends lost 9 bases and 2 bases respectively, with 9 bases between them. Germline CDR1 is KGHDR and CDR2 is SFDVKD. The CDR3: CATVQGNTGELFF. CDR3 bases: TGTGCCACCGTACAGGGAAACACCGGGGAGCTGTTTTTT.

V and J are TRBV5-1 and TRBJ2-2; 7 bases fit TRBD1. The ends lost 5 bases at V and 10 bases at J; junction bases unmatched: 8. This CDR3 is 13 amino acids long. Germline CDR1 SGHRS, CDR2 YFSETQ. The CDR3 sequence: CASRRGRLEELFF. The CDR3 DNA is TGCGCCAGCAGAAGGGGGCGATTGGAGGAGCTGTTTTTT.

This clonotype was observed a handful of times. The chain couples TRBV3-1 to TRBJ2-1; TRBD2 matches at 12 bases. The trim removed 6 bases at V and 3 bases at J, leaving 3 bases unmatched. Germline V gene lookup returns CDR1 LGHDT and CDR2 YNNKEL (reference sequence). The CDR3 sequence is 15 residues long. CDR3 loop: CASRKLAGGYNEQFF. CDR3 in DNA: TGTGCCAGCAGGAAACTAGCGGGGGGCTACAATGAGCAGTTCTTC.

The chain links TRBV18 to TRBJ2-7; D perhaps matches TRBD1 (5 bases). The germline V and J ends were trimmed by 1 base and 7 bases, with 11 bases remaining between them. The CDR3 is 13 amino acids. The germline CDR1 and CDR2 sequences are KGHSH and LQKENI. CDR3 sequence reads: CASSPQGWGEQYV. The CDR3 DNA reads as TGTGCCAGCTCACCACAGGGGTGGGGAGAGCAGTACGTC.

The CDR3 nucleotides read TGCAGTGCTAGCCTCGGACTAGCAGAAGGCACAGATACGCAGTATTTT. The encoded protein is CSASLGLAEGTDTQYF. The gene calls are TRBV20-1 and TRBJ2-3, with 8 bases identical to TRBD2. Germline V gene data show CDR1 as DFQATT and CDR2 as SNEGSKA (reference sequence). V was pared by 3 bases and J by 1 base, with 9 bases of the junction left unmatched. This CDR3 comprises 16 residues.

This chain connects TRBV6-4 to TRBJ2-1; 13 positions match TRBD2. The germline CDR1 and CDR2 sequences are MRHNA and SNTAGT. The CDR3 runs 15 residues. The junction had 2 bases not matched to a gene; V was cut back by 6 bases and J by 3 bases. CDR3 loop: CASRGTSGIYNEQFF. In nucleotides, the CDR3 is TGTGCCAGCAGAGGGACTAGCGGGATCTACAATGAGCAGTTCTTC.

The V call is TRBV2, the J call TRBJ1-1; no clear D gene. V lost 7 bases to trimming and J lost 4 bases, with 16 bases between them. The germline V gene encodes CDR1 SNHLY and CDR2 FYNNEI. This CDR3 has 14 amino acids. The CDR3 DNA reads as TGTGCCAGCACCTTGGATAGGCAGAGCACTGAAGCTTTCTTT. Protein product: CASTLDRQSTEAFF.

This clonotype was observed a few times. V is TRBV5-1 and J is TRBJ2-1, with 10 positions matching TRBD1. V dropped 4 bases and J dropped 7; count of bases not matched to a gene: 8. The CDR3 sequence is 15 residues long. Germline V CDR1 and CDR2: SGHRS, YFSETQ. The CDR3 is CASSRGQGIWNEQFF. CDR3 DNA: TGCGCCAGCAGCCGGGGACAGGGGATATGGAATGAGCAGTTCTTC.

CDR3 sequence: CASSHKSSDLTQYF. CDR3 DNA sequence: TGCGCCAGCAGCCATAAGTCCTCAGATTTGACGCAGTATTTT. The genes are TRBV4-1 and TRBJ2-3; D gene unclear. The CDR3 totals 14 residues. Trimming pared 3 bases from V and 9 bases from J, leaving 16 bases between. Germline V lookup: CDR1 MGHRA, CDR2 YSYEKL.

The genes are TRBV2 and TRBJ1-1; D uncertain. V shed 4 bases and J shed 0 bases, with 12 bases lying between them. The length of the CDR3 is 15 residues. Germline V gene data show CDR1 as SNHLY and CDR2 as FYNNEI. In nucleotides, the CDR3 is TGTGCCAGCAGTGGGGAAGAACGGATGAACACTGAAGCTTTCTTT. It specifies CASSGEERMNTEAFF.

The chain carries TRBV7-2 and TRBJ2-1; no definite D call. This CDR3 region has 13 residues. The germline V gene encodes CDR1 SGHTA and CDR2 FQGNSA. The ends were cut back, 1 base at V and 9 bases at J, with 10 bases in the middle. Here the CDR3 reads CASSLESGSEQFF. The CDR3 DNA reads TGTGCCAGCAGCTTAGAGTCGGGCAGTGAGCAGTTCTTC.

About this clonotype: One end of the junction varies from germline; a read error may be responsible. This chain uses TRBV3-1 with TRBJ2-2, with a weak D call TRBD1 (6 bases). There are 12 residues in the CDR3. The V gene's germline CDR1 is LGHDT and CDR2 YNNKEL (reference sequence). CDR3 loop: CASSQGQGELFF. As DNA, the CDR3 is TGTGCCAGCAGTCAAGGACAGGGGGAGCTGTTTTTT.